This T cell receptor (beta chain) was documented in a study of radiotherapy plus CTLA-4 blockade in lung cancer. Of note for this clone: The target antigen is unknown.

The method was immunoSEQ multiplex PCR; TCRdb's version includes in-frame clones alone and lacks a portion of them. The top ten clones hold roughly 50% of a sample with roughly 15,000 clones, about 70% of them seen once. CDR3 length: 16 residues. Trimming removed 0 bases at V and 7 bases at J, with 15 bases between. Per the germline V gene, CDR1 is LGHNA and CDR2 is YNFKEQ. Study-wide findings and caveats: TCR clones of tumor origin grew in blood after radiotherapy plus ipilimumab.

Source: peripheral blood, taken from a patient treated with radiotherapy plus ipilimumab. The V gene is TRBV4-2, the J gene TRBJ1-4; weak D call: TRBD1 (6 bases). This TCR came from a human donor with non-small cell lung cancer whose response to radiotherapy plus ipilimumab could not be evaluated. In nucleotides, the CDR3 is TGTGCCAGCAGCCAAGAAGGGCCGTGGACAGCTGAAAAACTGTTTTTT. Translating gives CASSQEGPWTAEKLFF.